The sample holds many counts of the clone carrying this TCR beta chain. Combining iRepertoire HTBI primers with Arm-PCR of CDR3 regions, the authors built TCR beta libraries. Each CDR3 protein gets one entry after TCRdb re-called the multiplex PCR reads with MiXCR. Of some 370,000 distinct CDR3 sequences listed, roughly 25% are singletons. As to time point: persistent/refractory GD, antithyroid drugs over 5 years with positive TRAb. Construction of the TCR library relied on RNA isolated from PBMCs. The sample is drawn from a study of regulatory T cells in long-lasting Graves disease. The sequence was obtained from a woman aged 40 to 50 with Graves disease. This specimen was peripheral blood mononuclear cells (PBMCs), taken when the disease was refractory, from a patient treated with antithyroid drugs.

The CDR3 loop is CASSSRLGIYEQYF. CDR3 DNA sequence: TGTGCCAGCAGTTCCCGACTAGGCATCTACGAGCAGTACTTC. The chain carries TRBV27 and TRBJ2-7; D possibly corresponds to TRBD2 (6 bases). The CDR3 extends over 14 amino acids. V lost 4 bases and J lost 3, with 13 bases in between. Per germline, CDR1 MNHEY and CDR2 SMNVEV (reference sequence).